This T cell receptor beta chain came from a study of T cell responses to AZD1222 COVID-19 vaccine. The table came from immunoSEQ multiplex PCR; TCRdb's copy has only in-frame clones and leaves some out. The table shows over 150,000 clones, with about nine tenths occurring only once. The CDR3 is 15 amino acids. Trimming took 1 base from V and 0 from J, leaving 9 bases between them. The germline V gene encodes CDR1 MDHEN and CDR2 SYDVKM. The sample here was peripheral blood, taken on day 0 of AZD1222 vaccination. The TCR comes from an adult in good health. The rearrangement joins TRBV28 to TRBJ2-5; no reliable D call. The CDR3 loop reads CASSLYLSYQETQYF. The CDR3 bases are TGTGCCAGCAGTTTATACCTCTCTTACCAAGAGACCCAGTACTTC.